These T cell receptor beta chains were read from a single sample in a study of T cells in localized non-small cell lung cancer. The repertoire was sequenced with immunoSEQ multiplex PCR; TCRdb's copy has only in-frame clones and lacks some. The data contain tens of thousands of clones, roughly 81% of them singletons. The sequencing here drew on peripheral blood, taken before any cancer treatment. These receptors originate from a man aged 35 to 69 with stage I lung adenocarcinoma. The CDR3 runs from the conserved cysteine through the conserved F or W. D genes are given only for firm matches. Expanded clones are given a class, and other clones once, few, many or no size at all.

TRBV6-1,TRBD1,-,TRBJ1-1,TGTGCCAGCACTAGGTATCAGGACAGGTCGGCTTTCTTT,CASTRYQDRSAFF
TRBV5-4,TRBD1,few,TRBJ1-2,TGTGCCAGCAGCCCGGCAGGGGGCAGGTCCTATGGCTACACCTTC,CASSPAGGRSYGYTF
TRBV5-6,-,-,TRBJ1-2,TGTGCCAGCAGCTTGCCAGCCGCCTATGGCTACACCTTC,CASSLPAAYGYTF
TRBV6-1,TRBD1,-,TRBJ1-5,TGTGCCAGCAGTGAAAAGGGACAGGGGTATAGCAATCAGCCCCAGCATTTT,CASSEKGQGYSNQPQHF
TRBV7-9,-,once,TRBJ2-2,TGTGCCAGCAGCTTCAGTAGTCTCACCGGGGAGCTGTTTTTT,CASSFSSLTGELFF
TRBV6-6,-,-,TRBJ2-7,TGTGCCAGCAGTTACTCACCGGGAGACCTCTCCTACGAGCAGTACTTC,CASSYSPGDLSYEQYF
TRBV29-1,TRBD1,-,TRBJ2-1,TGCAGCGCCAGCGCAGACAGGGCGGAGCAGTTCTTC,CSASADRAEQFF
TRBV7-9,TRBD1,-,TRBJ2-5,TGTGCCAGCAGCTTAAGGACAGGGGCAGAGACCCAGTACTTC,CASSLRTGAETQYF
TRBV29-1,-,-,TRBJ2-3,TGCAGCGTTGAAGGGTCCGGCTCCCATCGAGATACGCAGTATTTT,CSVEGSGSHRDTQYF
TRBV10-3,TRBD1,-,TRBJ2-2,TGTGCCATCAGTGAGGGACAGGGGAACACCGGGGAGCTGTTTTTT,CAISEGQGNTGELFF
TRBV7-9,TRBD1,-,TRBJ1-5,TGTGCCAGCAGCCAAGGCGGCAGGGGGCGACAGCCCCAGCATTTT,CASSQGGRGRQPQHF
TRBV5-6,TRBD2,once,TRBJ2-3,TGTGCCAGCAGCCGGGAGGGGCTCTCAACGGGGTCAACAGATACGCAGTATTTT,CASSREGLSTGSTDTQYF
TRBV27,-,-,TRBJ2-3,TGTGCCAGCAGACCGCAGGGGACCACAGATACGCAGTATTTT,CASRPQGTTDTQYF
TRBV7-9,TRBD1,-,TRBJ1-1,TGTGCCAGCAAATTACGGGACAGGACTGAAGCTTTCTTT,CASKLRDRTEAFF
TRBV6-1,-,-,TRBJ1-1,TGTGCCAGCAGGAGGGAGGGGAACACTGAAGCTTTCTTT,CASRREGNTEAFF
TRBV19,TRBD1,few,TRBJ2-7,TGTGCCAGTAGTCCTCCCGGGACAGTCTACGAGCAGTACTTC,CASSPPGTVYEQYF
TRBV9,TRBD2,-,TRBJ2-3,TGTGCCAGCAGCGTAGGGCTAGCGGGAGGGTCCCGAGATACGCAGTATTTT,CASSVGLAGGSRDTQYF
TRBV28,-,-,TRBJ2-5,TGTGCCAGCAGTTTACAAGTGAAAGAGACCCAGTACTTC,CASSLQVKETQYF
TRBV4-1,-,-,TRBJ2-5,TGCGCCAGCAGCCAGGGTCGCCAGGTTTGGGGTCAAAAAGAGACCCAGTACTTC,CASSQGRQVWGQKETQYF
TRBV11-1,-,-,TRBJ2-1,TGTGCCAGCAGCTTCCGAGGGAACTACAATGAGCAGTTCTTC,CASSFRGNYNEQFF
TRBV18,-,-,TRBJ2-3,TGTGCCAGCTCACCTCTTTGGACGGCCCTAAGCACAGATACGCAGTATTTT,CASSPLWTALSTDTQYF
TRBV2,TRBD1,-,TRBJ1-3,TGTGCCAGTTCGACAGGGTTGGGAAACACCATATATTTT,CASSTGLGNTIYF
TRBV18,-,-,TRBJ1-5,TGTGCCAGCTCACCCCGGGCCGGCGGGCCCCAGCATTTT,CASSPRAGGPQHF
TRBV9,TRBD1,-,TRBJ1-5,TGTGCCAGCAGCCCCGACAGGGGAGGCAATCAGCCCCAGCATTTT,CASSPDRGGNQPQHF
TRBV6-6,-,-,TRBJ1-2,TGTGCCAGCAGTTACAAGGGGGAATATGGCTACACCTTC,CASSYKGEYGYTF
TRBV18,-,-,TRBJ1-1,TGTGCCAGCTCAAGCAGGAACTTGAACACTGAAGCTTTCTTT,CASSSRNLNTEAFF
TRBV6-6,-,-,TRBJ1-3,TGTGCCAGCAGTTACGGACCGATCTCTGGAAACACCATATATTTT,CASSYGPISGNTIYF
TRBV18,-,-,TRBJ2-3,TGTGCCAGCTCACCAAACACTGGCACAGATACGCAGTATTTT,CASSPNTGTDTQYF
TRBV4-1,-,-,TRBJ2-1,TGCGCCAGCAGCCAAGGGGACGGCGCCTACAATGAGCAGTTCTTC,CASSQGDGAYNEQFF
TRBV6-1,-,-,TRBJ2-5,TGTGCCAGCAGTGCCCCGGGGTCAGAGACCCAGTACTTC,CASSAPGSETQYF
TRBV5-1,-,-,TRBJ2-1,TGCGCCAGCAGCTTGGAGGCGGCGGGGAATGAGCAGTTCTTC,CASSLEAAGNEQFF
TRBV5-6,-,-,TRBJ2-7,TGTGCCAGCAGCTTTAGGGTGCGAACCTACGAGCAGTACTTC,CASSFRVRTYEQYF
TRBV10-3,-,-,TRBJ1-5,TGTGCCATCAGTGAGGCTGAGAATCAGCCCCAGCATTTT,CAISEAENQPQHF
TRBV6-6,-,-,TRBJ1-2,TGTGCCAGCAGTCCGGAAACAGGGTCATCTGGCTACACCTTC,CASSPETGSSGYTF
TRBV2,-,few,TRBJ1-5,TGTGCCAGCAGTGGCACAGGGACGCAGCATCAGCCCCAGCATTTT,CASSGTGTQHQPQHF
TRBV2,-,-,TRBJ1-5,TGTGCCAGCAGACGACAGATTAGCAATCAGCCCCAGCATTTT,CASRRQISNQPQHF
TRBV21-1,-,-,TRBJ2-7,TGTGCCCCCGGACAGACCTACGAGCAGTACTTC,CAPGQTYEQYF
TRBV28,-,-,TRBJ2-7,TGTGCCAGCAAGGCCCCGGAGGGGCGTGGGCCCTCCTACGAGCAGTACTTC,CASKAPEGRGPSYEQYF
TRBV9,-,-,TRBJ1-2,TGTGCCAGCAGCGTAGGAACAGGGCTGGGCTATGGCTACACCTTC,CASSVGTGLGYGYTF
TRBV12-5,TRBD2,-,TRBJ2-7,TGTGCTAGTGCAAGACTAGCGGGGCCCTACGAGCAGTACTTC,CASARLAGPYEQYF
TRBV6-5,-,-,TRBJ1-5,TGTGCCAGCAGGCGGGGAGTGCATCAGCCCCAGCATTTT,CASRRGVHQPQHF
TRBV7-9,-,once,TRBJ2-6,TGTGCCAGCAGCCACGGACAGTTTGGCTCTGGGGCCAACGTCCTGACTTTC,CASSHGQFGSGANVLTF
TRBV30,-,-,TRBJ2-3,TGTGCCTGGTGCCTGACAGAGAGCACAGATACGCAGTATTTT,CAWCLTESTDTQYF
TRBV6-5,-,few,TRBJ2-7,TGTGCCAGCGGGAGACGGACCTCCTACGAGCAGTACTTC,CASGRRTSYEQYF
TRBV5-1,-,-,TRBJ2-7,TGCGCCAGCAGCTTGTGGTCAGGTTACTACGAGCAGTACTTC,CASSLWSGYYEQYF
TRBV5-4,-,-,TRBJ1-2,TGTGCCAGCAGCTTGTTGGGGGCTAACTATGGCTACACCTTC,CASSLLGANYGYTF
TRBV27,-,-,TRBJ2-3,TGTGCCAGCAGTTTAAAGGCGGGGCCAGATACGCAGTATTTT,CASSLKAGPDTQYF
TRBV6-5,-,-,TRBJ2-7,TGTGCCAGCGAGGGCAGTCGCTACGAGCAGTACTTC,CASEGSRYEQYF
TRBV15,TRBD1,-,TRBJ1-4,TGTGCCACCAGCAGCACAGGGGGGCTAAGTGAAAAACTGTTTTTT,CATSSTGGLSEKLFF
TRBV25-1,TRBD2,-,TRBJ2-1,TGTGCCACCTCGTTTGGACTAGCGGGGGGGGACTACAATGAGCAGTTCTTC,CATSFGLAGGDYNEQFF
TRBV9,-,few,TRBJ2-2,TGTGCCAGCAGCGCAGCTACCACATTACTGGTAGGCACCGGGGAGCTGTTTTTT,CASSAATTLLVGTGELFF
TRBV4-1,-,-,TRBJ2-7,TGCGCCAGCAGCCAAGGGGCGCAGGGGCTGGCCTACGAGCAGTACTTC,CASSQGAQGLAYEQYF
TRBV6-4,-,-,TRBJ2-1,TGTGCCAGCAGTGACTCTTCGGGAGCGGTCAATGAGCAGTTCTTC,CASSDSSGAVNEQFF